These 20 T cell receptor beta chains originate from one sample sequenced in a study of OX40 agonist ivuxolimab in advanced cancers. The data were produced by immunoSEQ multiplex PCR, yet TCRdb's version contains in-frame clones alone and is incomplete. The table lists more than 55,000 clones, 79% of them singletons. This material consisted of CD4+ or CD8+ T cells sorted from blood, taken in a trial of the OX40 agonist ivuxolimab. These receptors all stem from an adult with an advanced solid tumor such as melanoma, head and neck, liver or kidney cancer.

The chain joins TRBV11-2 to TRBJ2-1; D tentatively fits TRBD1 or TRBD2 (6 bases each). V was shortened by 5 bases and J by 0 bases, with 11 bases between the two germline ends. The CDR3 runs to 15 residues. Germline CDR1 and CDR2: SGHAT and FQNNGV. The CDR3 sequence: CASSPRDNSYNEQFF. The CDR3 coding sequence is TGTGCCAGCAGCCCGCGGGACAACTCCTACAATGAGCAGTTCTTC.

The chain links TRBV4-1 to TRBJ1-6; 12 bases match TRBD1. CDR3 length: 14 residues. The J segment lost 14 bases and the V segment lost 6 bases, leaving 8 bases of the junction unmatched. Germline V CDR1 and CDR2: MGHRA, YSYEKL. CDR3 sequence (DNA): TGCGCCAGCAGTCCCGGGACAGGGGGCTTGGCCCTCCACTTT. Protein sequence: CASSPGTGGLALHF.

The chain couples TRBV30 to TRBJ2-7; a possible D gene is TRBD1 (6 bases). Germline assignment: CDR1 GTSNPN and CDR2 SVGIG (reference sequence). The CDR3 extends over 14 amino acids. V lost 2 bases to trimming and J lost 3 bases, with 14 bases between them. CDR3 in amino acids: CAWSNREWVYEQYF. Written as DNA, the CDR3 is TGTGCCTGGAGTAACAGGGAATGGGTCTACGAGCAGTACTTC.

Concerning this clone: A read error may account for a junction end that differs from germline. The sample contains more than one DNA sequence encoding this CDR3. The chain joins TRBV5-4 to TRBJ2-1; 11 nucleotides match TRBD2. CDR3 length: 14 amino acids. CDR1 is SGHNT, CDR2 YYREEE, per germline (reference sequence). The CDR3 reads CASSLSSGRYEQFF. CDR3 DNA: TGTGCCAGCAGCTTGTCTAGCGGGAGGTATGAACAGTTCTTC.

With respect to this clone: This may arise from a read error, as a much more abundant clone is one base away. The rearrangement uses TRBV4-1 and TRBJ1-1; unclear D gene. Germline V gene lookup returns CDR1 MGHRA and CDR2 YSYEKL. CDR3 length: 13 amino acids. CDR3 DNA sequence: TGCGTCAGCAGCCAAGGGATGAACACTGAAGCTTTCTTT. Translated: CVSSQGMNTEAFF.

The chain employs TRBV7-8 and TRBJ2-3, with D perhaps assigned TRBD1 or TRBD2 (7 bases each). Trimming pared 2 bases from V and 5 bases from J, leaving 20 bases between. The germline CDR1 and CDR2 sequences are SGHVS and FQNEAQ. The CDR3 totals 17 residues. The CDR3 nucleotides read TGTGCCAGCAGCTTAAGTGCCCCAGGGGGGACTATAGATACGCAGTATTTT. Translated: CASSLSAPGGTIDTQYF.

The chain is built from TRBV27 and TRBJ1-2; D may be TRBD1 (5 bases). The CDR3 totals 14 residues. CDR1 and CDR2 from the germline V gene are MNHEY and SMNVEV (reference sequence). The V and J ends lost 5 bases and 5 bases respectively, with 15 bases between them. CDR3 region: CASSPVGGNYGYTF. CDR3 nucleotides: TGTGCCAGCAGTCCCGTGGGGGGAAATTATGGCTACACCTTC.

The rearrangement joins TRBV7-9 to TRBJ1-3; D is uncertain. The CDR3 spans 13 residues. Germline CDR1 reads SEHNR; CDR2 reads FQNEAQ (reference sequence). The V gene lost 8 bases and the J gene lost 0 bases, with 8 bases spanning the gap. CDR3 protein: CASCPGSGNTIYF. In DNA, the CDR3 is TGTGCCAGCTGTCCAGGCTCTGGAAACACCATATATTTT.

CDR3 DNA: TGTGCCAGCACCGATGGAGGGGGTAGTAATGGCTACACCTTC. This gives the protein CASTDGGGSNGYTF. The rearrangement joins TRBV11-1 to TRBJ1-2; possible D gene TRBD1, 6 bases. Trimming shortened V by 7 bases and J by 6 bases, and 18 bases separated the two germline ends. The CDR3 has 14 residues. In germline, CDR1 is SGHAT, CDR2 FQDESV (reference sequence).

Here the CDR3 DNA reads TGCGCCAGCAGCCAAGATCTCCGCCCATATACAGGGAGTTATGGCTACACCTTC. Its protein is CASSQDLRPYTGSYGYTF. The rearrangement joins TRBV4-3 to TRBJ1-2; TRBD1 is a possible D gene (6 bases). V lost 0 bases and J lost 5, with 22 bases in between. In germline, CDR1 is LGHNA, CDR2 YSLEER. CDR3 length: 18 amino acids.

This clone was seen ten or more times. The rearrangement links TRBV6-5 to TRBJ2-7; either TRBD1 or TRBD2 may fit D (5 bases each). Germline V gene sequence: CDR1 MNHEY, CDR2 SVGAGI. This CDR3 spans 15 amino acids. Trimming cost V 6 bases and J 2 bases, with 17 bases left between them. The CDR3 region has the DNA TGTGCCAGCAGGAAAACCGGGACGGCCCCCTACGAGCAGTACTTC. Amino acid sequence: CASRKTGTAPYEQYF.

This clone was found once. The chain couples TRBV9 to TRBJ2-2, with 10 nucleotides matching TRBD2. This CDR3 has 17 residues. V was pared by 2 bases and J by 1 base, with 5 bases of the junction left unmatched. Germline CDR1 SGDLS, CDR2 YYNGEE. The chain's CDR3 is CASSVPAGGVNTGELFF. In DNA, the CDR3 is TGTGCCAGCAGCGTCCCAGCGGGGGGGGTGAACACCGGGGAGCTGTTTTTT.

V is TRBV7-9 and J is TRBJ2-2; no clear D gene. The CDR3 totals 16 residues. Germline V lookup: CDR1 SEHNR, CDR2 FQNEAQ (reference sequence). With 2 bases removed from V and 0 bases from J, the gap between germline ends came to 10 bases. CDR3 amino acids: CASSLNGNANTGELFF. As DNA, the CDR3 is TGTGCCAGCAGCTTAAACGGTAACGCGAACACCGGGGAGCTGTTTTTT.

The chain carries TRBV18 and TRBJ2-3; no clear D. CDR3 length: 12 amino acids. V lost 2 bases to trimming and J lost 6 bases, with 6 bases between them. Germline-derived CDR1 and CDR2 are KGHSH and LQKENI. DNA for the CDR3: TGTGCCAGCTCACCAACTGCGGATACGCAGTATTTT. It encodes CASSPTADTQYF. Looking up the rest from reference TRBV18 and TRBJ2-3 gives the full variable domain: NAGVMQNPRHLVRRRGQEARLRCSPMKGHSHVYWYRQLPEEGLKFMVYLQKENIIDESGMPKERFSAEFPKEGPSILRIQQVVRGDSAAYFCASSPTADTQYFGPGTRLTVL.

The chain is built from TRBV6-4 and TRBJ2-7, with D possibly being TRBD1 or TRBD2 (5 bases each). This CDR3 contains 17 residues. V was trimmed by 4 bases and J by 3 bases, leaving 22 bases between them. Germline-derived CDR1 and CDR2 are MRHNA and SNTAGT. CDR3 residues: CASSVPRGPPGYYEQYF. The CDR3 DNA follows: TGTGCCAGCAGTGTCCCTCGGGGCCCCCCGGGCTACTACGAGCAGTACTTC.

The chain carries TRBV4-2 and TRBJ1-3; D possibly corresponds to TRBD1 (5 bases). The germline V gene encodes CDR1 LGHNA and CDR2 YNFKEQ. V lost 0 bases, J lost 1 base, and 22 bases lay in between. CDR3 length equals 20 residues. Written as DNA, the CDR3 is TGTGCCAGCAGCCAAGAATTGCCAGGGAATCCACTTGGGTCTGGAAACACCATATATTTT. This sequence encodes CASSQELPGNPLGSGNTIYF.

V usage is TRBV5-1 and J usage is TRBJ2-4, with 9 bases matching TRBD2. CDR1 and CDR2 (germline): SGHRS, YFSETQ. This CDR3 is 16 amino acids long. Trimming at V came to 1 base and at J to 3 bases, leaving 5 bases not matched to a gene. The CDR3 spells CASSLSSGKDKNIQYF. CDR3 bases: TGCGCCAGCAGCTTGTCTAGCGGGAAGGACAAAAACATTCAGTACTTC.

This clone was counted a single time. V and J are TRBV5-4 and TRBJ1-2; D remains unclear. Germline values: CDR1 SGHNT, CDR2 YYREEE (reference sequence). The V gene lost 4 bases and the J gene lost 4 bases, with 14 bases spanning the gap. The CDR3 consists of 14 residues. The CDR3, as DNA: TGTGCCAGCAGCCTACGGACGGAGCCCTATGGCTACACCTTC. Its translation is CASSLRTEPYGYTF.

J is TRBJ1-6 and V is TRBV9, with no clear D. The V end was cut by 0 bases, the J end by 6 bases, with 10 bases between. The CDR3 contains 15 residues. The germline V gene has CDR1 SGDLS and CDR2 YYNGEE. The DNA for the CDR3 is TGTGCCAGCAGCGTAGTGGCAGAGGGTAATTCACCCCTCCACTTT. This codes for CASSVVAEGNSPLHF.

The sample holds a few counts of this clone. The V call is TRBV27, the J call TRBJ1-6; the D is unclear. The CDR3 loop spans 16 amino acids. Trimming removed 6 bases from V and 0 bases from J, with 12 bases in between. Germline loops: CDR1 MNHEY, CDR2 SMNVEV (reference sequence). The CDR3 nucleotides read TGTGCCAGCAGGCGCATCCCGAGCTCCTATAATTCACCCCTCCACTTT. Its translation is CASRRIPSSYNSPLHF.